This entry concerns a single T cell receptor beta chain. Its antigen is currently unknown. Data came from immunoSEQ multiplex PCR; TCRdb stores just in-frame clones and leaves some out. The table includes tens of thousands of clones, less than 90% detected once. These data come from a study of T cell responses to AZD1222 COVID-19 vaccine. Broader study findings: Nearly half of spike-specific TCRs reportedly target variant regions that are unmutated in the B.1.351 and B.1.1.7 variants.

The specimen comprised peripheral blood, sampled on day 0 of AZD1222 vaccination. The TCR was taken from an adult in good health.

CDR3 region: CASSSLTGQGTQYF. In DNA, the CDR3 is TGTGCCAGCAGCTCTCTGACCGGTCAGGGTACGCAGTATTTT. This chain connects TRBV7-9 to TRBJ2-3, with a weak D call TRBD1 (5 bases). The CDR3 sequence is 14 residues long. Germline V CDR1 and CDR2: SEHNR, FQNEAQ (reference sequence). V lost 4 bases to trimming and J lost 8 bases, with 16 bases between them.